Below are 25 T cell receptor beta chains sequenced from a single sample in a study of blood T cell repertoires in COVID-19. Sequencing was performed with immunoSEQ multiplex PCR; in TCRdb, only in-frame clones are kept and a portion is missing. The sample has around 480,000 clones, more than 70% seen once. Sequencing input: peripheral blood. The origin of the receptors is a woman aged 45-65 years with COVID-19, enrolled during active disease.

Only one count was recorded for this clone. The V call is TRBV30, the J call TRBJ1-2; no clear D. The germline gives CDR1 GTSNPN, CDR2 SVGIG (reference sequence). The length of the CDR3 is 15 residues. V shed 5 bases and J shed 2 bases, with 18 bases lying between them. The CDR3 DNA follows: TGTGCCTGGCGGGCTTTAGGAGGGCGAAACTATGGCTACACCTTC. It encodes CAWRALGGRNYGYTF.

The CDR3 here is CATSGQGAGEQYF. The CDR3 region has the DNA TGTGCCACATCAGGACAGGGGGCAGGAGAGCAGTACTTC. V is TRBV19 and J is TRBJ2-7, with TRBD1 matching 11 bases. Germline V gene data show CDR1 as LNHDA and CDR2 as SQIVND (reference sequence). This CDR3 region has 13 residues. J lost 7 bases, V lost 10 bases, and 9 bases had no gene match.

This clone was detected only once. The V gene is TRBV12-3 or TRBV12-4, the J gene TRBJ2-5; D remains unclear. V was cut by 4 bases and J by 7 bases, with 7 bases left in between. The CDR3 covers 11 residues. The CDR3 region is CASSSDWTQYF. The CDR3 nucleotides read TGTGCCAGCAGTTCCGACTGGACCCAGTACTTC.

This clone was found a few times. The chain has TRBV5-1 and TRBJ1-1, with a tentative D call TRBD1 (6 bases). The CDR3 covers 12 residues. Germline CDR1 SGHRS, CDR2 YFSETQ. With 7 bases removed from V and 6 bases from J, the gap between germline ends came to 13 bases. CDR3 coding DNA: TGCGCCAGCCAGACACAGGGATCTGAAGCTTTCTTT. It codes for CASQTQGSEAFF.

The CDR3 nucleotides are TGTGCCAGCAGCGATGGGGACAGGACGTTCTCCTACGAGCAGTACTTC. It is translated as CASSDGDRTFSYEQYF. This rearrangement joins TRBV16 to TRBJ2-7; 8 bases line up with TRBD1. This CDR3 region has 16 residues. Germline lookup yields CDR1 KGHSY and CDR2 FQNENV. J gave up 0 bases and V 5 bases, and 9 bases lay outside the gene matches.

The genes are TRBV5-1 and TRBJ2-5; D is undetermined. This CDR3 is 17 amino acids long. Germline CDR1 is SGHRS and CDR2 is YFSETQ. Trimming shortened V by 7 bases and J by 5 bases, and 27 bases separated the two germline ends. CDR3 sequence reads: CASSLEGASGYFETQYF. CDR3 in DNA: TGCGCCAGCTCCTTGGAAGGTGCATCCGGGTATTTTGAGACCCAGTACTTC.

V is TRBV5-1 and J is TRBJ2-1; TRBD2 matches at 13 bases. Germline V CDR1 and CDR2: SGHRS, YFSETQ. Trimming cost V 4 bases and J 7 bases; bases outside gene matches: 8. The CDR3 is 16 amino acids. The CDR3 sequence is CASSPRLAGGSNEQFF. The CDR3 nucleotides read TGCGCCAGCAGCCCCCGACTAGCGGGGGGCTCTAATGAGCAGTTCTTC. Looking up the rest from reference TRBV5-1 and TRBJ2-1 gives the full variable domain: KAGVTQTPRYLIKTRGQQVTLSCSPISGHRSVSWYQQTPGQGLQFLFEYFSETQRNKGNFPGRFSGRQFSNSRSEMNVSTLELGDSALYLCASSPRLAGGSNEQFFGPGTRLTVL.

The chain's CDR3 is CASSDPGGTYEQYF. The DNA of the CDR3 is TGTGCCAGCAGTGATCCCGGGGGGACCTACGAGCAGTACTTC. The chain employs TRBV2 and TRBJ2-7; 7 positions agree with TRBD2. With V trimmed by 3 bases and J by 2 bases, 4 bases remained unmatched. The CDR3 is made up of 14 amino acids. CDR1 SNHLY and CDR2 FYNNEI come from the germline V gene. Using reference TRBV2 and TRBJ2-7 for the parts outside the CDR3, the full variable domain is EPEVTQTPSHQVTQMGQEVILRCVPISNHLYFYWYRQILGQKVEFLVSFYNNEISEKSEIFDDQFSVERPDGSNFTLKIRSTKLEDSAMYFCASSDPGGTYEQYFGPGTRLTVT.

J is TRBJ2-1 and V is TRBV7-3; no clear D. The CDR3 covers 13 residues. Trimming shortened V by 5 bases and J by 5 bases, and 10 bases separated the two germline ends. Germline V gives CDR1 SGHTA, CDR2 FQGTGA. In DNA form, the CDR3 reads TGTGCCAGCAGCAATACGCTAGACAATGAGCAGTTCTTC. This translates into CASSNTLDNEQFF.

This rearrangement joins TRBV15 to TRBJ1-4; no firm D call. The CDR3 totals 15 residues. Trimming took 7 bases from V and 8 from J, leaving 20 bases between them. Germline assignment: CDR1 LNHNV and CDR2 YYDKDF (reference sequence). CDR3 in amino acids: CATTARTQAGEKLFF. The CDR3 DNA is TGTGCCACCACCGCCAGGACTCAGGCGGGGGAAAAACTGTTTTTT.

V is TRBV6-6 and J is TRBJ1-5; D remains unclear. CDR3 size: 15 residues. CDR1 MNHNY and CDR2 SVGAGI come from the germline V gene (reference sequence). Trimming took off 0 bases at V and 10 bases at J, with 16 bases between the two ends. This chain's CDR3 is CASSYSLGRGDPQHF. The CDR3 DNA reads TGTGCCAGCAGTTACTCACTAGGACGGGGTGATCCCCAGCATTTT.

The chain combines TRBV6-1 with TRBJ1-6; unclear D gene. Per germline, CDR1 MNHNS and CDR2 SASEGT. The CDR3 is 18 amino acids. The germline V and J ends were trimmed by 0 bases and 1 base, with 13 bases remaining between them. As DNA, the CDR3 is TGTGCCAGCAGTGAAGCGGTTGCGGGGAAGTCCTATAATTCACCCCTCCACTTT. The encoded protein is CASSEAVAGKSYNSPLHF.

In its sample, this clone was seen once. The genes are TRBV10-2 and TRBJ1-1; D is uncertain. CDR3 size: 14 residues. The V gene's germline CDR1 is WSHSY and CDR2 SAAADI. The germline V and J ends were trimmed by 2 bases and 5 bases, with 12 bases remaining between them. CDR3 nucleotide sequence: TGCGCCAGCAGTGAGGCCGGAGGAGGAACTGAAGCTTTCTTT. Translating gives CASSEAGGGTEAFF.

V is TRBV7-8 and J is TRBJ1-1, with unresolved D. This CDR3 has 14 amino acids. Germline assignment: CDR1 SGHVS and CDR2 FQNEAQ. Between the trimmed V and J ends, which lost 5 bases and 3 bases, there was a span of 13 bases. CDR3 nucleotide sequence: TGTGCCAGCAGCCCCCCGGGGTGGGACACTGAAGCTTTCTTT. Translation gives CASSPPGWDTEAFF.

V gene TRBV29-1 combines with J gene TRBJ2-3, with TRBD2 identical over 8 bases. Germline lookup yields CDR1 SQVTM and CDR2 ANQGSEA. The trim removed 4 bases at V and 7 bases at J, leaving 4 bases unmatched. This CDR3 contains 12 residues. The CDR3 sequence is CSVGERGNTQYF. The DNA of the CDR3 is TGCAGCGTTGGAGAGCGGGGGAATACGCAGTATTTT.

This clone appeared a few times. The chain joins TRBV7-9 to TRBJ2-1, with D possibly being TRBD2 (5 bases). V was clipped by 5 bases and J by 7 bases, with 9 bases between them. The CDR3 has 12 amino acids. Germline CDR1 and CDR2: SEHNR and FQNEAQ (reference sequence). The CDR3 region has the DNA TGTGCCAGCAGCGGACTGGGGAATGAGCAGTTCTTC. As protein: CASSGLGNEQFF.

This chain joins TRBV27 and TRBJ1-1, with a tentative D call TRBD1 (5 bases). Trimming took off 8 bases at V and 3 bases at J, with 13 bases between the two ends. The CDR3 has 13 residues. Germline CDR1 reads MNHEY; CDR2 reads SMNVEV (reference sequence). CDR3 protein: CASRGGGYTEAFF. Here the CDR3 DNA reads TGTGCCAGCCGGGGGGGAGGGTACACTGAAGCTTTCTTT.

In its sample, this clone was seen a few times. The rearrangement links TRBV4-1 to TRBJ1-5; D may be TRBD1 (6 bases). The V end was cut by 3 bases, the J end by 2 bases, with 17 bases between. The CDR3 is 17 amino acids. Germline assignment: CDR1 MGHRA and CDR2 YSYEKL. CDR3 in amino acids: CASSHGLRGARNQPQHF. The CDR3 DNA follows: TGCGCCAGCAGCCACGGGTTACGGGGGGCACGCAATCAGCCCCAGCATTTT.

The V call is TRBV27, the J call TRBJ1-1, with D unresolved. The CDR3 runs to 15 residues. CDR1 MNHEY and CDR2 SMNVEV come from the germline V gene (reference sequence). Trimming left V 2 bases short and J 5 bases short, with 15 bases between. CDR3 in DNA: TGTGCCAGCAGTTTAATCGGCGGGGAGCGAACTGAAGCTTTCTTT. Protein: CASSLIGGERTEAFF.

The chain carries TRBV7-2 and TRBJ2-7, with 10 nucleotides matching TRBD1. V shed 1 base and J 1 base; nucleotides not matched to a gene: 10. This CDR3 has 18 amino acids. CDR1 and CDR2 (germline): SGHTA, FQGNSA. The CDR3, as DNA: TGTGCCAGCAGCTTAGGGCTAGAGGGACAGGGGAATTCCTACGAGCAGTACTTC. Translating it yields CASSLGLEGQGNSYEQYF.

This clone was recorded once. The chain is built from TRBV27 and TRBJ1-4; unclear D gene. Per germline, CDR1 MNHEY and CDR2 SMNVEV (reference sequence). The CDR3 length is 15 residues. The V gene lost 5 bases and the J gene lost 0 bases, with 10 bases spanning the gap. The CDR3 DNA reads as TGTGCCAGCAGTCCCTACCCAACAACTAATGAAAAACTGTTTTTT. As protein: CASSPYPTTNEKLFF.

The chain is built from TRBV18 and TRBJ2-7; tentative D call: TRBD1 (6 bases). This CDR3 has 14 amino acids. With 3 bases removed from V and 2 bases from J, the gap between germline ends came to 11 bases. Germline loops: CDR1 KGHSH, CDR2 LQKENI. The CDR3 nucleotides are TGTGCCAGCTCACCTTCGACAGGAGCCTACGAGCAGTACTTC. Protein: CASSPSTGAYEQYF.

This clone came up once. The CDR3 nucleotides are TGTGCCTGCTCGACTAGCGGGGCGAGCTCAGATACGCAGTATTTT. Protein sequence: CACSTSGASSDTQYF. The rearrangement joins TRBV30 to TRBJ2-3, with TRBD2 matching over 11 bases. Germline-derived CDR1 and CDR2 are GTSNPN and SVGIG (reference sequence). The trim removed 6 bases at V and 4 bases at J, leaving 9 bases unmatched. The CDR3 has 15 residues.

CDR3 bases: TGTGCCAGCAGTTACGGGACTCTAAGAAGCAATCAGCCCCAGCATTTT. It specifies CASSYGTLRSNQPQHF. This chain joins TRBV6-6 and TRBJ1-5; D is possibly TRBD1 (5 bases). Trimming left V 2 bases short and J 1 base short, with 12 bases between. Per germline, CDR1 MNHNY and CDR2 SVGAGI (reference sequence). CDR3 length equals 16 residues.

The chain employs TRBV19 and TRBJ2-7; 10 positions match TRBD1. The germline CDR1 and CDR2 sequences are LNHDA and SQIVND (reference sequence). Unmatched junction bases numbered 1, after V lost 3 bases and J lost 2 bases. The CDR3 loop spans 14 amino acids. CDR3 residues: CASSMTGGPYEQYF. The DNA of the CDR3 is TGTGCCAGTAGTATGACAGGGGGCCCCTACGAGCAGTACTTC.